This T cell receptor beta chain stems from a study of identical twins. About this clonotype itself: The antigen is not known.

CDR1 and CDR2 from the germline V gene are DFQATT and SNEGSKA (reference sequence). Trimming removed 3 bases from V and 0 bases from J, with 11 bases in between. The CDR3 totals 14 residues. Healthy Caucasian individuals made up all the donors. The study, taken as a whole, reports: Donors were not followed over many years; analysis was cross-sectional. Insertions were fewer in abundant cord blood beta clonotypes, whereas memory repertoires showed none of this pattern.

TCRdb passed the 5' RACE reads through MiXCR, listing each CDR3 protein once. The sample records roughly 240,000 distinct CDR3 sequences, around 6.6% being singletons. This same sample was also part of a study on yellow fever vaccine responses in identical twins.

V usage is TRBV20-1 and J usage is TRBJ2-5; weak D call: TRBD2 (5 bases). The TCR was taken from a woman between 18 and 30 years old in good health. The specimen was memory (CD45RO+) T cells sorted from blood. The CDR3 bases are TGCAGTGCTAGGAGGGTCGGCCACCAAGAGACCCAGTACTTC. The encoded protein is CSARRVGHQETQYF.